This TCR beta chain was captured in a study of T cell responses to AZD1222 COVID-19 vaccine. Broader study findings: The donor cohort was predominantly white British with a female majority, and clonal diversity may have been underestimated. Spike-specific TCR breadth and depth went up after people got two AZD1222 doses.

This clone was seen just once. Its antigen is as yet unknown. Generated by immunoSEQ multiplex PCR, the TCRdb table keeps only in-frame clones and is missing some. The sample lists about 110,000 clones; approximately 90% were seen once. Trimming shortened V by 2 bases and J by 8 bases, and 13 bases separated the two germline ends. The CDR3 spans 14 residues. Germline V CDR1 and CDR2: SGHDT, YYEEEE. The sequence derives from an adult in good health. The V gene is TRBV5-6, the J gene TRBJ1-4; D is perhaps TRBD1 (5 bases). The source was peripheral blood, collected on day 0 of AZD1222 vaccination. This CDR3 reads CASSFLGTAEKLFF. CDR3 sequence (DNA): TGTGCCAGCAGCTTTCTTGGGACGGCGGAAAAACTGTTTTTT.